This TCR beta chain was obtained from a study of T cells in Graves' hyperthyroidism and ophthalmopathy. Study-level information: The blood sample was taken at first diagnosis, before treatment began. Findings and limits, study-wide: Through a model of 13 V-J features, ophthalmopathy was separated from stable hyperthyroidism.

This clonotype was counted ten times or more. What it binds is not known. Authors of the study amplified TCR beta CDR3 regions from RNA transcripts. When the TCR CDR3 underwent first-round RT-PCR, the HTBI primer set was used. TCRdb analysed the multiplex PCR reads with MiXCR anew, one entry per CDR3 protein. The sample has 410,000 or so distinct CDR3 sequences; approximately 15% are singletons. Exclusion criteria comprised uncontrolled infection, other autoimmune disease, pregnancy or lactation. The CDR3 sequence is 16 residues long. The junction had 10 bases not matched to a gene; V was cut back by 5 bases and J by 8 bases.

The sample comprised blood. This receptor was identified in a young man with Graves' ophthalmopathy. The chain recombines TRBV12-3 or TRBV12-4 with TRBJ2-3; 13 nucleotides match TRBD2. Here the CDR3 reads CASSRGGTSGKVTQYF. The CDR3, as DNA: TGTGCCAGCAGTCGCGGAGGGACTAGCGGGAAGGTTACGCAGTATTTT.